Listed below are T cell receptor beta chains from one sample, sequenced in a study of post-analysis software for immune sequencing data. One entry per CDR3 protein results from TCRdb running MiXCR on the PCR reads. The sample holds about 770,000 distinct CDR3 sequences, 35% to 55% seen once. Sequencing was done on a sample of blood. These receptors came from a girl aged 5-17 years with multiple sclerosis. Each CDR3 is given with its conserved first and last residue. Each record gives: D gene, J gene, V gene, clone size, CDR3 protein, CDR3 DNA. D genes are given only for firm matches. Some rows mark clone size as missing; the rest say once, few, many or name a class of expanded clone.

>-|TRBJ2-7|TRBV29-1|-
CSVLESYEQYF
TGCAGCGTGCTCGAGAGCTACGAGCAGTACTTC
>-|TRBJ2-1|TRBV20-1|-
CSASHLGWVPPYNEQFF
TGCAGTGCTAGCCATCTGGGGTGGGTACCCCCCTACAATGAGCAGTTCTTC
>TRBD1|TRBJ2-3|TRBV7-6|-
CASSSLADRVSDTQYF
TGTGCCAGCAGCTCCTTGGCGGACAGGGTTTCCGATACGCAGTATTTT
>-|TRBJ2-1|TRBV20-1|-
CSARVQVQTNEQFF
TGCAGTGCTAGAGTTCAAGTCCAGACCAATGAGCAGTTCTTC
>TRBD2|TRBJ2-3|TRBV20-1|-
CSASRASGPTSTDTQYF
TGCAGTGCTAGTCGGGCTAGCGGACCAACTAGCACAGATACGCAGTATTTT
>TRBD1|TRBJ2-4|TRBV20-1|-
CSAFTGGAKNIQYF
TGCAGTGCTTTCACAGGGGGGGCCAAAAACATTCAGTACTTC
>-|TRBJ2-5|TRBV6-2/TRBV6-3|-
CASSYLQGFQETQYF
TGTGCCAGCAGTTACTTACAGGGATTCCAAGAGACCCAGTACTTC
>TRBD1|TRBJ2-7|TRBV11-3|-
CASSSSWTGVYEQYF
TGTGCCAGCAGCTCCTCTTGGACAGGGGTCTACGAGCAGTACTTC
>TRBD2|TRBJ2-5|TRBV7-7|-
CASSLEGRGNEQYF
TGTGCTAGCAGCCTCGAGGGGCGGGGGAATGAGCAGTACTTC
>-|TRBJ2-5|TRBV5-1|-
CASSPSTAVAIKETQYF
TGCGCCAGCAGCCCCTCAACGGCGGTAGCGATAAAAGAGACCCAGTACTTC
>TRBD1|TRBJ1-2|TRBV29-1|-
CSADREYTF
TGCAGCGCTGACAGGGAATACACCTTC
>-|TRBJ2-3|TRBV20-1|-
CSAHTEQGRLDTQYF
TGCAGTGCTCATACAGAACAGGGAAGACTGGATACGCAGTATTTT
>TRBD2|TRBJ2-1|TRBV12-3/TRBV12-4|-
CASSTSGRKYWPLNEQFF
TGTGCCAGCAGTACTAGCGGGAGAAAATATTGGCCCTTAAATGAGCAGTTCTTC
>-|TRBJ2-3|TRBV4-2|-
CASSRSAAGGSTDTQYF
TGTGCCAGCAGCCGATCCGCCGCGGGCGGGAGCACAGATACGCAGTATTTT
>TRBD2|TRBJ2-4|TRBV5-6|few
CASRGTSGMLTKNIQYF
TGTGCCAGCAGAGGGACTAGCGGGATGCTTACCAAAAACATTCAGTACTTC
>-|TRBJ2-2|TRBV5-5|-
CASSSTYSATNTGELFF
TGTGCCAGCAGCTCTACGTATTCCGCCACCAACACCGGGGAGCTGTTTTTT
>TRBD2|TRBJ2-7|TRBV18|once
CASSPGTSAYNEQYF
TGTGCCAGCTCTCCCGGGACTAGCGCATACAATGAGCAGTACTTC
>-|TRBJ2-1|TRBV5-1|-
CASSLDGGRSNEQFF
TGCGCCAGCAGCTTGGATGGTGGGCGGAGCAATGAGCAGTTCTTC
>TRBD2|TRBJ2-4|TRBV5-6|once
CASSLTSGRAGNIQYF
TGTGCCAGCAGCTTGACTAGCGGGAGGGCTGGAAACATTCAGTACTTC
>-|TRBJ2-3|TRBV19|-
CASSIGADDTQYF
TGTGCCAGTAGTATAGGAGCGGACGATACGCAGTATTTT
>TRBD2|TRBJ2-3|TRBV7-2|-
CASSTVVLAGADTQYF
TGTGCCAGCAGCACAGTGGTCCTAGCGGGAGCAGATACGCAGTATTTT
>-|TRBJ1-1|TRBV5-1|few
CASSPTQQGRGEAFF
TGCGCCAGCAGCCCGACCCAGCAGGGCAGAGGTGAAGCTTTCTTT
>TRBD1|TRBJ2-3|TRBV12-3/TRBV12-4|-
CASRKTGGSTDTQYF
TGTGCCAGCAGAAAAACAGGGGGAAGCACAGATACGCAGTATTTT
>-|TRBJ1-4|TRBV5-5|-
CASSPDPGGEKLFF
TGTGCCAGCAGCCCGGACCCGGGAGGTGAAAAACTGTTTTTT